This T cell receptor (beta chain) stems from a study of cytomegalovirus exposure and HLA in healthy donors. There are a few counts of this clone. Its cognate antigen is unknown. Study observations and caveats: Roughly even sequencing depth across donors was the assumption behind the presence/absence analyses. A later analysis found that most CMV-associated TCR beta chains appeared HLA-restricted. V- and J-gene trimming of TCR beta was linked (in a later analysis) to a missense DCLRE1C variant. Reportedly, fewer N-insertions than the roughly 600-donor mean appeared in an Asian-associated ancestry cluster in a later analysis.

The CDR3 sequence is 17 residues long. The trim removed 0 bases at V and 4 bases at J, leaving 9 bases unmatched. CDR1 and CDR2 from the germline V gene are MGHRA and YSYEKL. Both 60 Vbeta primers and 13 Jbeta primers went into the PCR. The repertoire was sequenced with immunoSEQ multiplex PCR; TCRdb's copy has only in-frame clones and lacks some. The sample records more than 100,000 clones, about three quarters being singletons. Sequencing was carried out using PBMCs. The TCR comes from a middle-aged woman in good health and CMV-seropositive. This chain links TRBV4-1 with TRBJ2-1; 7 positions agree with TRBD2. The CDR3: CASSQEKGGGAYNEQFF. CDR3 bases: TGCGCCAGCAGCCAAGAAAAGGGCGGGGGAGCATACAATGAGCAGTTCTTC.